This T cell receptor beta chain comes out of a study of T cell responses to AZD1222 COVID-19 vaccine. Study details: Both about-4-week and about-12-week second-dose recipients were combined.

Clones were read by immunoSEQ multiplex PCR, and TCRdb kept only the in-frame ones, dropping some. This sample has about 86,000 clones; 70% to 85% occur once, and the top ten carry over 20%. The CDR3 runs 15 residues. V was trimmed by 0 bases and J by 2 bases, leaving 9 bases between them. Germline CDR1 and CDR2: KGHSH and LQKENI. As regards this clone: Its target is unknown.

Overall study results and limits: Along spike, vaccine-associated CD4 TCRs were found throughout, with dominance at 160-218 and 743-854. Recipients of AZD1222 seropositive at baseline numbered only 5 to 7.

This sequence originates from an adult in good health. Sequenced here: peripheral blood, sampled on day 0 of AZD1222 vaccination. This rearrangement joins TRBV18 to TRBJ2-3; TRBD2 is a possible D gene (6 bases). The CDR3 bases are TGTGCCAGCTCACCACCGGGACTTTCCACAGATACGCAGTATTTT. Protein: CASSPPGLSTDTQYF. The full variable domain, its missing parts supplied by reference TRBV18 and TRBJ2-3, is NAGVMQNPRHLVRRRGQEARLRCSPMKGHSHVYWYRQLPEEGLKFMVYLQKENIIDESGMPKERFSAEFPKEGPSILRIQQVVRGDSAAYFCASSPPGLSTDTQYFGPGTRLTVL.